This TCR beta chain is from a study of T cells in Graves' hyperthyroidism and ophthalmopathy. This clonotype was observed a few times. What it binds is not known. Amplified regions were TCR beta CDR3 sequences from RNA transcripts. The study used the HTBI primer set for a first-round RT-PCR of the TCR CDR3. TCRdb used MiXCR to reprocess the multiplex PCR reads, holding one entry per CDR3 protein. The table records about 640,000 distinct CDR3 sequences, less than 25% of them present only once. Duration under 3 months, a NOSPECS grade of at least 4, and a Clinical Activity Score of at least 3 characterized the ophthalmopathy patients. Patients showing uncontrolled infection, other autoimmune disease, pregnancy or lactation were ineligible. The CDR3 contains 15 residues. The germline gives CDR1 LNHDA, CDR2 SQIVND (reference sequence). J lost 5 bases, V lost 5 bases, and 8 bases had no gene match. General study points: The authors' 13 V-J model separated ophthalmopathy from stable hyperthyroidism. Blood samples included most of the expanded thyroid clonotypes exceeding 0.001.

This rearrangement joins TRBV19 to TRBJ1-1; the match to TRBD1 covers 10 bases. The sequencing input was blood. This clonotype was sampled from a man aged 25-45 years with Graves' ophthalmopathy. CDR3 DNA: TGTGCCAGTAGTGGACAGGGGGGCCGGTGGACTGAAGCTTTCTTT. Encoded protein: CASSGQGGRWTEAFF.